What follows describes a single T cell receptor beta chain. Recovered Cohort 3 donors showed two negative PCRs, clearance, or symptom resolution. The sample belongs to a study of blood T cell repertoires in COVID-19. Germline V CDR1 and CDR2: MDHEN, SYDVKM. This CDR3 is built from 14 residues. The ends lost 3 bases at V and 7 bases at J; junction bases unmatched: 7. The assay was immunoSEQ multiplex PCR, and TCRdb's table has in-frame clones only and misses some. This sample has around 400,000 clones, with over 85% found just once. The sample taken for sequencing was PBMCs or T cells enriched from blood (not recorded which). This chain links TRBV28 with TRBJ2-5, with 8 bases fitting TRBD1. This TCR was recovered from a woman aged 25 to 39 who had recovered from COVID-19. The DNA for the CDR3 is TGTGCCAGCAGTTTTAAGCAGGGGGCCACGACCCAGTACTTC. Translated, it gives CASSFKQGATTQYF. The variable domain in full, with the rest retrieved from reference TRBV28 and TRBJ2-5, is DVKVTQSSRYLVKRTGEKVFLECVQDMDHENMFWYRQDPGLGLRLIYFSYDVKMKEKGDIPEGYSVSREKKERFSLILESASTNQTSMYLCASSFKQGATTQYFGPGTRLLVL.